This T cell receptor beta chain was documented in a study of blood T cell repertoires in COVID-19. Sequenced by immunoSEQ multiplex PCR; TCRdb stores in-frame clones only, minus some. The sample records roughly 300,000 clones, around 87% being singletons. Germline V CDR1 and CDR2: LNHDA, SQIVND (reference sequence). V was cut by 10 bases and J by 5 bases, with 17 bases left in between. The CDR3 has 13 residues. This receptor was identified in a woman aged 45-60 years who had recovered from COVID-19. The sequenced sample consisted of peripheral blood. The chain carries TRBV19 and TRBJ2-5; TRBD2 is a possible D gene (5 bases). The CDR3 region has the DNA TGTGCCACCCGAACTGCCGGGGTCGAGACCCAGTACTTC. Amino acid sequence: CATRTAGVETQYF. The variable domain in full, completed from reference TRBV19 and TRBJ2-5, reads DGGITQSPKYLFRKEGQNVTLSCEQNLNHDAMYWYRQDPGQGLRLIYYSQIVNDFQKGDIAEGYSVSREKKESFPLTVTSAQKNPTAFYLCATRTAGVETQYFGPGTRLLVL.